This T cell receptor (beta chain) appears in the sequencing data of a study of shared clonotypes between healthy human individuals. Study observations and caveats: Only blood samples were collected, and tissue repertoires likely differ. Compared with memory subsets, naive subsets generally had larger estimated richness. Genetic and exposure-history diversity was limited by the few donors.

This clone has a single count. Its antigen is not identified. V was clipped by 0 bases and J by 7 bases, with 18 bases between them. This CDR3 comprises 16 residues. Germline V gives CDR1 LGHNA, CDR2 YSLEER. Profiling relied on immunoSEQ multiplex PCR, and the TCRdb table lists in-frame clones only, not all of them. The repertoire holds some 2 million clones, about 95% seen once, with approximately 1% in the top ten. In the naive CD8 group, cells lacked CD45RO and were positively selected for CCR7, so terminally differentiated effector memory CD45RA+ cells were left out. Sequencing was performed on naive CD8+ T cells sorted from blood. This TCR came from a man younger than 30 in good health. The V and J genes are TRBV4-3 and TRBJ1-2; D gene unclear. The CDR3 DNA reads as TGCGCCAGCAGCCAAGATCGCGGAGGAGGGCTAAGTGGCTACACCTTC. As protein: CASSQDRGGGLSGYTF.